Ten or more counts support the clone carrying this T cell receptor beta chain. Its antigen remains unknown. Germline V lookup: CDR1 MDHEN, CDR2 SYDVKM. This CDR3 is 13 amino acids long. V lost 6 bases and J 3 bases, leaving 11 bases between the germline ends. The sample is drawn from a study of T cells after yellow fever vaccination. For the study at large: The authors prepared low-cell-number fractions using SMART-Seq v4 Ultra Low Input.

TCRdb used MiXCR to reprocess the 5' RACE reads, holding one entry per CDR3 protein. The sample lists 200,000 to 250,000 distinct CDR3 sequences, less than 9% occurring once. Study findings and constraints: Subsequent booster samples again held most clones from primary vaccination (96% CD4, roughly 88% CD8). A small proportion of clonotypes was detected in both the CD4 and CD8 compartments. FACS-sorted repertoires might harbor abundant contaminating clonotypes from the bulk population.

The chain couples TRBV28 to TRBJ1-2; D not certain. The sequencing used CD4+ T cells sorted from PBMCs, collected 15 days after the yellow fever booster vaccination. This sequence was found in a man aged 25 to 45 who received the YFV17D yellow fever vaccine. The CDR3 bases are TGTGCCAGCAGGGAGGGCGCCGACTATGGCTACACCTTC. It encodes CASREGADYGYTF.